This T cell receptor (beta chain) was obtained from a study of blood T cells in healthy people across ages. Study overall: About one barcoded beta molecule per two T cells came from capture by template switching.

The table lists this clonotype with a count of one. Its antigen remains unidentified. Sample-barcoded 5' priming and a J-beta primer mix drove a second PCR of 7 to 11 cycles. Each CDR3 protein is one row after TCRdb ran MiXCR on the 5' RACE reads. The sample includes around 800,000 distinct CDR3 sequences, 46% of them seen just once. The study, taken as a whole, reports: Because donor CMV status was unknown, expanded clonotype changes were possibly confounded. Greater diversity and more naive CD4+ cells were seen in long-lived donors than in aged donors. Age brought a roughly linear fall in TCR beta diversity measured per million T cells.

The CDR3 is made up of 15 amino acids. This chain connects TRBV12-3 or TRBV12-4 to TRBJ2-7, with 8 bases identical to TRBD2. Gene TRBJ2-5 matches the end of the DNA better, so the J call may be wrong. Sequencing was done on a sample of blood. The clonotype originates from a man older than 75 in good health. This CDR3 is CASNTWGSGGETQYF. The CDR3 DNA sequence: TGTGCCAGCAACACCTGGGGGTCGGGAGGGGAGACCCAGTACTTC.